A selection of T cell receptor beta chains follows, all from one sample in a study of metastatic and nonmetastatic thyroid tumors. TCRdb re-called the PCR reads through MiXCR. The sample has about 39,000 clones, 18% seen once. Sequences were obtained from tumor tissue. Receptor source: a female donor with papillary thyroid cancer or a benign thyroid nodule (not recorded which). Some clones in this sample may be carry-over from other donors' samples. CDR3s include the opening cysteine and the closing phenylalanine or tryptophan. D genes are given only for firm matches. Rows give clone size only sometimes, using once, few, many, or a class for an expanded clone.

TRBJ1-2 | . | many | TRBV5-1 | TGCGCCAGCAGAGATGCAGGGACGTTCGGTGGCTACACCTTC | CASRDAGTFGGYTF
TRBJ1-4 | . | many | TRBV10-3 | TGTGCCATCAGTGAAGATATCTGGGAAAAACTGTTTTTT | CAISEDIWEKLFF
TRBJ2-5 | TRBD2 | . | TRBV3-1 | TGTGCCAGCAGCCAATCACTAGCGGGAGTTAAACAAGAGACCCAGTACTTC | CASSQSLAGVKQETQYF
TRBJ2-7 | . | once | TRBV20-1 | TGCAGTGCTAGAGATGCCGGGGTTTTCTACGAGCAGTACTTC | CSARDAGVFYEQYF
TRBJ1-3 | . | many | TRBV4-3 | TGCGCCAGCAGCCCACTACGCCGACAGGTTGGTGGAAACACCATATATTTT | CASSPLRRQVGGNTIYF
TRBJ2-7 | TRBD1 | many | TRBV27 | TGTGCCAGCAGTCGGTGGGACAGACCCTACGAGCAGTACTTC | CASSRWDRPYEQYF
TRBJ2-7 | TRBD2 | . | TRBV6-1 | TGTGCCAGCAATAATGCCCGACTAGCTGCCTACGAGCAGTACTTC | CASNNARLAAYEQYF
TRBJ2-2 | . | many | TRBV9 | TGTGCCAGCACCCTTAACACCGGGGAGCTGTTTTTT | CASTLNTGELFF
TRBJ1-5 | . | many | TRBV18 | TGTGCCAGCTCACCGTCCCCGGGGAATCAGCCCCAGCATTTT | CASSPSPGNQPQHF
TRBJ1-2 | . | many | TRBV20-1 | TGCAGTGCTAGATGGTCGGGCAGAAAGGATTCTGGGGGTGGCTACACCTTC | CSARWSGRKDSGGGYTF
TRBJ2-7 | . | few | TRBV6-2/TRBV6-3 | TGTGCCAGCAGGGAGGTGGGGCTGCCATCCTACGAGCAGTACTTC | CASREVGLPSYEQYF
TRBJ1-1 | . | many | TRBV19 | TGTGCCAGTAGTATACAGTATAACACTGAAGCTTTCTTT | CASSIQYNTEAFF
TRBJ1-4 | TRBD1 | . | TRBV11-2 | TGTGCCAGCAGCCCGACAGGGAAAACTGAAAAACTGTTTTTT | CASSPTGKTEKLFF
TRBJ2-3 | TRBD1 | many | TRBV9 | TGTGCCAGCAGCGTAGATGACAGGGTAACGCAGTATTTT | CASSVDDRVTQYF
TRBJ2-7 | TRBD2 | . | TRBV19 | TGTGCCAGTAGTGTAGCTAGCGGGCAAACCTACGAGCAGTACTTC | CASSVASGQTYEQYF
TRBJ1-1 | . | many | TRBV4-2 | TGTGCCAGCAGCCCTTACATTGACACTGAAGCTTTCTTT | CASSPYIDTEAFF
TRBJ1-5 | TRBD1 | many | TRBV6-2/TRBV6-3 | TGTGCCAGCAGTTCTGGGACAGGGAGTAATCAGCCCCAGCATTTT | CASSSGTGSNQPQHF
TRBJ2-5 | . | many | TRBV10-2 | TGCGCCAGCAAGCCCCGGGGCACCTTGCTAGAGACCCAGTACTTC | CASKPRGTLLETQYF
TRBJ1-2 | . | many | TRBV19 | TGTGCCAGCCACAATACACAAGAACGTGGCTACACCTTC | CASHNTQERGYTF
TRBJ2-7 | . | many | TRBV6-2/TRBV6-3 | TGTGCCAGCAGGAGTGGAGGGGGAGGATCCTACGAGCAGTACTTC | CASRSGGGGSYEQYF
TRBJ2-7 | TRBD2 | few | TRBV27 | TGTGCCAGCAGCGGCTTACTAGCGGGACACTACGAGCAGTACTTC | CASSGLLAGHYEQYF
TRBJ2-1 | TRBD2 | many | TRBV20-1 | TGCAGTGCTTCCCATACTAGCGGGGGTGGGGATGAGCAGTTCTTC | CSASHTSGGGDEQFF